This T cell receptor beta chain appears in the sequencing data of a study of CD8 T cells in Susac syndrome. Across the study: The sequenced Susac syndrome patients included more than five who had clinically active disease and roughly eight who were in remission.

Reverse transcription of roughly 0.45 to 1 ug RNA was performed with random hexamers. Using its own MiXCR run on the immunoSEQ multiplex PCR reads, TCRdb lists one record per CDR3 protein. The sample lists roughly 200,000 distinct CDR3 sequences, roughly 91% occurring once. CDR1 and CDR2 from the germline V gene are SGHRS and YFSETQ. The V and J ends lost 2 bases and 1 base respectively, with 7 bases between them. The CDR3 extends over 13 amino acids. Sequencing was done on a sample of CD4+ T cells from PBMCs. J is TRBJ2-7 and V is TRBV5-1; D gene ambiguous. This sequence was found in a human donor with Susac syndrome. CDR3: CASSFTGSYEQYF. The CDR3 bases are TGCGCCAGCAGCTTTACTGGGTCCTACGAGCAGTACTTC.